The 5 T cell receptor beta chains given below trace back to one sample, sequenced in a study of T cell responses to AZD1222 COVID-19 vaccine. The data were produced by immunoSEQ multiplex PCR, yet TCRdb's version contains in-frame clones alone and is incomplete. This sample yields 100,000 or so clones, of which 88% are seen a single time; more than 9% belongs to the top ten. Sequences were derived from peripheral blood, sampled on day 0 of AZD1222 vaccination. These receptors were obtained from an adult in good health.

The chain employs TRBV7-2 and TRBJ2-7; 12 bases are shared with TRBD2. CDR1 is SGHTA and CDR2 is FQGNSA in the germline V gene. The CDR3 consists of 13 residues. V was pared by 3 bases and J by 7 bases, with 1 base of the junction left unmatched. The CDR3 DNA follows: TGTGCCAGCAGCTTGGGACTAGCGGGTGAGCAGTACTTC. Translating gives CASSLGLAGEQYF.

This CDR3 is CASSSPSGGNNEQFF. The CDR3 DNA follows: TGTGCCAGCAGTTCTCCTTCGGGAGGGAACAATGAGCAGTTCTTC. The rearrangement joins TRBV27 to TRBJ2-1; the match to TRBD2 covers 8 bases. Germline trimming cut 4 bases from V and 5 bases from J; bases unmatched to any gene: 7. Germline V CDR1 and CDR2: MNHEY, SMNVEV (reference sequence). The CDR3 has 15 amino acids.

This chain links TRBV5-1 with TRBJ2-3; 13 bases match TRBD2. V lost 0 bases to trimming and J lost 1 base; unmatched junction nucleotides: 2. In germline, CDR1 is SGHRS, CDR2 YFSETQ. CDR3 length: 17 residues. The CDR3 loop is CASSLAGTSGGTDTQYF. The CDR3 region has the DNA TGCGCCAGCAGCTTGGCCGGGACTAGCGGGGGCACAGATACGCAGTATTTT. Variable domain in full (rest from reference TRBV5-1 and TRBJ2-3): KAGVTQTPRYLIKTRGQQVTLSCSPISGHRSVSWYQQTPGQGLQFLFEYFSETQRNKGNFPGRFSGRQFSNSRSEMNVSTLELGDSALYLCASSLAGTSGGTDTQYFGPGTRLTVL.

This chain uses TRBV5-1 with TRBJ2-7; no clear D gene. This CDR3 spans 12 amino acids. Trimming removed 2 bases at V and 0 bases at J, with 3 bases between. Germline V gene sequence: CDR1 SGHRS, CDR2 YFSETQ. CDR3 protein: CASSFGSYEQYF. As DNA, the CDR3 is TGCGCCAGCAGCTTTGGCTCCTACGAGCAGTACTTC.

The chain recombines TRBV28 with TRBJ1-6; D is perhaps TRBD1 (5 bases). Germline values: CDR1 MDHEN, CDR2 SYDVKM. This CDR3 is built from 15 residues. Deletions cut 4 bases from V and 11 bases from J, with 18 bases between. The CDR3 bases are TGTGCCAGCAGTTCCCCGCAGGGCGGAATGCCACCCCTCCACTTT. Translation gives CASSSPQGGMPPLHF.